This is a list of T cell receptor beta chains from one sample in a study of T cells after yellow fever vaccination. TCRdb reanalysed the 5' RACE reads using MiXCR and keeps one entry per CDR3 protein. The profile shows a few hundred thousand distinct CDR3 sequences, 3.5% to 4.5% of them singletons. This material consisted of PBMCs, taken 15 days after the yellow fever booster vaccination. These receptors were obtained from a man younger than 35 who received the YFV17D yellow fever vaccine. CDR3s include the opening cysteine and the closing phenylalanine or tryptophan. The D gene is left open where the match is weak. The size field is filled for only some rows; it gives once, few, many or a size class.

clone size,V gene,D gene,J gene,CDR3 DNA,CDR3 protein
many,TRBV29-1,TRBD2,TRBJ2-3,TGCAGCGTTGTTTCTAGCGGGGGGCGGGGAGATACGCAGTATTTT,CSVVSSGGRGDTQYF
few,TRBV19,-,TRBJ1-5,TGTGCCAGTAGTTGGGGGGTTTCTAGCAATCAGCCCCAGCATTTT,CASSWGVSSNQPQHF
-,TRBV12-3/TRBV12-4,-,TRBJ1-1,TGTGCCAGCAGTTTTGGCCAGGGGCTGGCGAACACTGAAGCTTTCTTT,CASSFGQGLANTEAFF
many,TRBV10-3,TRBD1,TRBJ1-6,TGTGCCATCAGCGCCGGGACAGGGGTCCCCTATAATTCACCCCTCCACTTT,CAISAGTGVPYNSPLHF
-,TRBV3-1,TRBD1,TRBJ1-4,TGTGCCAGCAGCCAAGATCTGGAGACAGGGAATGAAAAACTGTTTTTT,CASSQDLETGNEKLFF
many,TRBV5-1,TRBD1,TRBJ1-1,TGCGCCAGCAGCTTGGGCACAGGGGGCCCTGAAGCTTTCTTT,CASSLGTGGPEAFF
few,TRBV20-1,-,TRBJ2-7,TGCAGTGCTGGGCCCGGGGTCTACGAGCAGTACTTC,CSAGPGVYEQYF
many,TRBV7-8,-,TRBJ2-1,TGTGCCAGCAGCGATAGTAGGAGCTCCTACAATGAGCAGTTCTTC,CASSDSRSSYNEQFF
-,TRBV27,-,TRBJ2-1,TGTGCCAGCAGTTTACAGGCCACGAAGGAAGAGCAGTTCTTC,CASSLQATKEEQFF
few,TRBV19,TRBD2,TRBJ2-1,TGTGCCAGTACTAGCGGGGGGACTAGCTCCTACAATGAGCAGTTCTTC,CASTSGGTSSYNEQFF
many,TRBV7-6,-,TRBJ2-7,TGTGCCAGCAGCTGGGGGCCCTCCTACGAGCAGTACTTC,CASSWGPSYEQYF
few,TRBV5-6,-,TRBJ2-5,TGTGCCAGCAGCTTGGGCCCTAGTCGTGAGACCCAGTACTTC,CASSLGPSRETQYF
few,TRBV10-3,-,TRBJ1-1,TGTGCCATCAGTGAGTGGGGAGAAGCTTTCTTT,CAISEWGEAFF
few,TRBV15,-,TRBJ1-4,TGTGCCACCGGGTCCGGAACTAATGAAAAACTGTTTTTT,CATGSGTNEKLFF
-,TRBV14,-,TRBJ2-3,TGTGCCAGCAGCCATCCTAAGTCAGTTGGGAGCTCTACGCAGTATTTT,CASSHPKSVGSSTQYF
many,TRBV5-1,-,TRBJ2-1,TGCGCCAGCAGCCCCCACGCGAATATTGGCTCCTACAATGAGCAGTTCTTC,CASSPHANIGSYNEQFF
many,TRBV29-1,-,TRBJ1-2,TGCAGCGTTGTGGCGCAGGAAACAAACTATGGCTACACCTTC,CSVVAQETNYGYTF
many,TRBV20-1,-,TRBJ1-3,TGCAGTGCTAGTGGGCCCAGGCTGGCAGGAAACACCATATATTTT,CSASGPRLAGNTIYF
many,TRBV10-3,-,TRBJ2-5,TGTGCCATCAGTGAGAGGGAAGAGACCCAGTACTTC,CAISEREETQYF
-,TRBV7-2,-,TRBJ1-2,TGTGTCAGCAGCCCCGATCGGCTGAACTATGGCTACACCTTC,CVSSPDRLNYGYTF
few,TRBV7-2,-,TRBJ2-2,TGTGCCAGCAGCCCAGTGAGGGGGGAGCTGTTTTTT,CASSPVRGELFF
many,TRBV5-1,-,TRBJ1-4,TGCGCCACCTCAAAGGGGGGGATTGATGAAAAACTGTTTTTT,CATSKGGIDEKLFF
-,TRBV4-2,-,TRBJ1-3,TGTGCCAGCAGCCAAGGGCAAGAATCTGGAAACACCATATATTTT,CASSQGQESGNTIYF
few,TRBV6-1,-,TRBJ1-4,TGTGCCAGCAGTGAAGTTGTTTTGGCTGGACAAGAAGAAAAACTGTTTTTT,CASSEVVLAGQEEKLFF
many,TRBV6-4,-,TRBJ2-5,TGTGCCAGCAAACCGGGACCGAACGAAGAGACCCAGTACTTC,CASKPGPNEETQYF
many,TRBV27,-,TRBJ1-1,TGTGCCAGCAGTTACGGACCGATAACTGAAGCTTTCTTT,CASSYGPITEAFF